The 21 T cell receptor beta chains presented below share a single source sample, sequenced in a study of T-cell memory formation after mild COVID-19. TCRdb redid the calling of the 5' RACE reads with MiXCR, one entry per CDR3 protein. This table holds some 600,000 distinct CDR3 sequences, around a sixth found once. The sequenced sample was PBMCs or a T cell subset sorted from them (not recorded which). The receptor source for this set is an adult woman who had mild COVID-19 (a few samples of this study predate the infection). Cell type and time point are not known.

This clonotype was observed at least ten times. The chain is built from TRBV18 and TRBJ2-5; D unresolved. The CDR3 covers 16 residues. In germline, CDR1 is KGHSH, CDR2 LQKENI. V lost 3 bases and J lost 2, with 16 bases in between. CDR3 coding DNA: TGTGCCAGCTCACCGCCCAAGGCCACGCCTCAAGAGACCCAGTACTTC. It encodes CASSPPKATPQETQYF.

This chain joins TRBV20-1 and TRBJ1-4; D ambiguous. Between the trimmed V and J ends, which lost 3 bases and 13 bases, there was a span of 12 bases. The CDR3 has 11 amino acids. Per germline, CDR1 DFQATT and CDR2 SNEGSKA (reference sequence). DNA for the CDR3: TGCAGTGCTAGTCTGGGGTTTGGACTGTTTTTT. Protein: CSASLGFGLFF.

A few counts support this clonotype. This chain links TRBV6-5 with TRBJ1-6, with D unresolved. This CDR3 region has 19 residues. Germline V gene data show CDR1 as MNHEY and CDR2 as SVGAGI. Trimming shortened V by 8 bases and J by 7 bases, and 30 bases separated the two germline ends. The CDR3 DNA reads as TGTGCCAGCCGCCCTCTCGGCTTCACCAACCGAAGAACCAATTCACCCCTCCACTTT. This sequence encodes CASRPLGFTNRRTNSPLHF.

The chain combines TRBV6-4 with TRBJ2-2, with D perhaps matching TRBD1 (6 bases). The ends were cut back, 2 bases at V and 4 bases at J, with 11 bases in the middle. Per the germline V gene, CDR1 is MRHNA and CDR2 is SNTAGT. The CDR3 consists of 15 residues. The CDR3 is CASSDIWGLTGELFF. CDR3 nucleotides: TGTGCCAGCAGTGACATTTGGGGGCTCACCGGGGAGCTGTTTTTT.

The chain links TRBV11-2 to TRBJ2-5; TRBD1 matches at 7 bases. The V gene's germline CDR1 is SGHAT and CDR2 FQNNGV. The ends lost 5 bases at V and 1 base at J; junction bases unmatched: 16. The CDR3 sequence is 18 residues long. The CDR3: CASSPPDRPWGFQETQYF. CDR3 bases: TGTGCCAGCAGCCCTCCGGACAGGCCGTGGGGGTTCCAAGAGACCCAGTACTTC. Drawing the rest from reference TRBV11-2 and TRBJ2-5, the complete variable domain is EAGVAQSPRYKIIEKRQSVAFWCNPISGHATLYWYQQILGQGPKLLIQFQNNGVVDDSQLPKDRFSAERLKGVDSTLKIQPAKLEDSAVYLCASSPPDRPWGFQETQYFGPGTRLLVL.

This chain joins TRBV20-1 and TRBJ2-5; D not resolved. The V gene's germline CDR1 is DFQATT and CDR2 SNEGSKA (reference sequence). Trimming stripped 1 base from V and 4 bases from J, with 10 bases between. The CDR3 is 13 residues long. In nucleotides, the CDR3 is TGCAGTGCTAGAGTCGCGTTCTCAGAGACCCAGTACTTC. Its protein product is CSARVAFSETQYF.

This clonotype appeared many times. The gene calls are TRBV7-9 and TRBJ1-3, with D perhaps matching TRBD1 (5 bases). V lost 6 bases and J 0 bases, leaving 15 bases between the germline ends. This CDR3 is built from 16 residues. Germline V gene lookup returns CDR1 SEHNR and CDR2 FQNEAQ (reference sequence). CDR3 nucleotide sequence: TGTGCCAGCAGTTTGAGTAGGGGCCTCTCTGGAAACACCATATATTTT. Protein product: CASSLSRGLSGNTIYF.

The chain combines TRBV29-1 with TRBJ1-2; 9 bases fit TRBD1. J was trimmed by 4 bases and V by 3 bases; bases with no gene match: 6. The CDR3 length is 14 residues. Germline CDR1 is SQVTM and CDR2 is ANQGSEA. The CDR3 nucleotides read TGCAGCGTTGAGGACAGGGGAGGTAGCTATGGCTACACCTTC. Translation: CSVEDRGGSYGYTF.

The J gene is TRBJ2-7, the V gene TRBV11-3, with a weak D call TRBD1 (7 bases). The CDR3 has 16 amino acids. Between the trimmed V and J ends, which lost 1 base and 5 bases, there was a span of 18 bases. Germline loops: CDR1 SGHNT, CDR2 YENEEA. DNA of the CDR3: TGTGCCAGCAGCTTAGGGTTCATCAGGGGGGCGGACGAGCAGTACTTC. Translating it yields CASSLGFIRGADEQYF.

This sequence joins TRBV28 and TRBJ1-6; 7 bases fit TRBD1. The junction had 9 bases not matched to a gene; V was cut back by 4 bases and J by 18 bases. Germline loops: CDR1 MDHEN, CDR2 SYDVKM. The CDR3 spans 12 residues. The CDR3 coding sequence is TGTGCCAGCAGTTGGGGACAGCGGAGTCCCCACTTT. Amino acid sequence: CASSWGQRSPHF.

This clonotype came up a few times. This chain links TRBV2 with TRBJ2-7, with D perhaps matching TRBD1 (6 bases). In germline, CDR1 is SNHLY, CDR2 FYNNEI. The CDR3 runs to 16 residues. The V gene lost 6 bases and the J gene lost 0 bases, with 18 bases spanning the gap. The CDR3 protein is CASSQNRQDISYEQYF. In DNA, the CDR3 is TGTGCCAGCAGCCAGAATCGACAGGACATCTCCTACGAGCAGTACTTC. The variable domain in full, completed from reference TRBV2 and TRBJ2-7, reads EPEVTQTPSHQVTQMGQEVILRCVPISNHLYFYWYRQILGQKVEFLVSFYNNEISEKSEIFDDQFSVERPDGSNFTLKIRSTKLEDSAMYFCASSQNRQDISYEQYFGPGTRLTVT.

This clonotype was picked up a small number of times. The chain joins TRBV10-3 to TRBJ1-1, with TRBD1 identical over 9 bases. Germline CDR1 ENHRY, CDR2 SYGVKD. The J segment lost 6 bases and the V segment lost 5 bases, leaving 10 bases of the junction unmatched. The CDR3 is 15 residues long. CDR3: CAISSQTGGIAEAFF. Written as DNA, the CDR3 is TGTGCCATCAGTTCCCAGACAGGGGGTATTGCTGAAGCTTTCTTT.

The rearrangement joins TRBV20-1 to TRBJ2-7; D ambiguous. The ends were cut back, 6 bases at V and 3 bases at J, with 12 bases in the middle. The CDR3 has 12 residues. Germline loops: CDR1 DFQATT, CDR2 SNEGSKA (reference sequence). The CDR3 region has the DNA TGCAGTGCGGCTCCAAAGGACTACGAGCAGTACTTC. Translation: CSAAPKDYEQYF.

V gene TRBV5-1 combines with J gene TRBJ1-1, with 7 bases matching TRBD1. CDR1 and CDR2 (germline): SGHRS, YFSETQ. CDR3 length equals 15 residues. The ends lost 3 bases at V and 1 base at J; junction bases unmatched: 6. CDR3 DNA: TGCGCCAGCAGCTATGGGGACAGCCCGAACACTGAAGCTTTCTTT. This gives the protein CASSYGDSPNTEAFF. Drawing the rest from reference TRBV5-1 and TRBJ1-1, the complete variable domain is KAGVTQTPRYLIKTRGQQVTLSCSPISGHRSVSWYQQTPGQGLQFLFEYFSETQRNKGNFPGRFSGRQFSNSRSEMNVSTLELGDSALYLCASSYGDSPNTEAFFGQGTRLTVV.

This clonotype was counted only a few times. The chain links TRBV3-1 to TRBJ1-1; D not certain. V lost 5 bases and J 11 bases, leaving 18 bases between the germline ends. The CDR3 is 13 amino acids. From germline, CDR1 is LGHDT and CDR2 YNNKEL (reference sequence). The CDR3 is CASSAKQVSLAFF. The DNA for the CDR3 is TGTGCCAGCAGCGCCAAGCAGGTCAGTTTGGCTTTCTTT.

This sequence joins TRBV7-9 and TRBJ1-5; D is possibly TRBD1 (5 bases). V was shortened by 4 bases and J by 0 bases, with 16 bases between the two germline ends. The CDR3 consists of 17 residues. The germline CDR1 and CDR2 sequences are SEHNR and FQNEAQ (reference sequence). CDR3 sequence reads: CASSYGVGDYSNQPQHF. In nucleotides, the CDR3 is TGTGCCAGCAGCTATGGGGTGGGGGATTATAGCAATCAGCCCCAGCATTTT.

This clonotype was observed a handful of times. The chain is built from TRBV6-2 or TRBV6-3 and TRBJ2-2, with 8 bases that match TRBD1. V shed 4 bases and J 4 bases; nucleotides not matched to a gene: 14. This CDR3 has 18 amino acids. Germline CDR1 is MNHEY and CDR2 is SVGEGT. This CDR3 reads CASSSRPGTGYSTGELFF. For the CDR3, the DNA is TGTGCCAGCAGTTCCAGACCCGGGACAGGTTATTCCACCGGGGAGCTGTTTTTT.

This clonotype was recorded a few times. This chain uses TRBV7-3 with TRBJ2-2; D gene ambiguous. In germline, CDR1 is SGHTA, CDR2 FQGTGA. This CDR3 is 14 amino acids long. The V and J ends lost 7 bases and 5 bases respectively, with 14 bases between them. CDR3 region: CASTPTYQTGELFF. The CDR3 DNA follows: TGTGCCAGCACGCCGACGTACCAGACCGGGGAGCTGTTTTTT.

As for this clonotype: Germline is not matched at one junction end, which may reflect a read error. This CDR3 reads CASSHSNYGYTF. The CDR3 bases are TGTGCCAGCAGTCACTCTAACTATGGCTACACCTTC. The genes are TRBV6-2 or TRBV6-3 and TRBJ1-2, with no clear D. The CDR3 covers 12 residues. Germline V gene lookup returns CDR1 MNHEY and CDR2 SVGEGT.

The CDR3: CSARVNAGQAAQETQYF. CDR3 in DNA: TGCAGTGCTAGAGTAAACGCCGGACAGGCCGCACAAGAGACCCAGTACTTC. This chain connects TRBV20-1 to TRBJ2-5, with 7 bases fitting TRBD1. Germline V gene sequence: CDR1 DFQATT, CDR2 SNEGSKA (reference sequence). This CDR3 contains 17 residues. V lost 1 base and J lost 2; bases outside the gene matches: 13.

V and J are TRBV7-9 and TRBJ2-5, with D tentatively TRBD1 (6 bases). Germline loops: CDR1 SEHNR, CDR2 FQNEAQ (reference sequence). This CDR3 is 16 amino acids long. V was clipped by 2 bases and J by 3 bases, with 16 bases between them. The CDR3 bases are TGTGCCAGCAGCTTATCTCCGGCGGCAGGGGAAGAGACCCAGTACTTC. Translated: CASSLSPAAGEETQYF.